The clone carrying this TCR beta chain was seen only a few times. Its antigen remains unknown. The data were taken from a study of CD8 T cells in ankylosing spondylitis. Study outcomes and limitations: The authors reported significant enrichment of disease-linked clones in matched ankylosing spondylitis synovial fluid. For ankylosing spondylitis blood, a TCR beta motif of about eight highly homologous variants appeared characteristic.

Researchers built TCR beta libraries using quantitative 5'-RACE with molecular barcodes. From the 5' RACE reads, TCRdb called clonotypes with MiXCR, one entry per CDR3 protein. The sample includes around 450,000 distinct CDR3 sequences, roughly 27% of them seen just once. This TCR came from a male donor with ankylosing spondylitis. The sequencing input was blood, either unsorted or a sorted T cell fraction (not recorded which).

Here the CDR3 DNA reads TGTGCCAGCAGCTTGGACGAGAACTATGGCTACACCTTC. Protein product: CASSLDENYGYTF. V and J are TRBV7-2 and TRBJ1-2; D is unresolved. CDR1 and CDR2 (germline): SGHTA, FQGNSA. This CDR3 spans 13 amino acids. Deletions cut 3 bases from V and 2 bases from J, with 7 bases between.